This TCR beta chain was recorded in a study of shared clonotypes between healthy human individuals (dated by TCRdb to 2019 to 2021). Study-wide context: A couple of women and a few men aged 18 to 49 years were included in the cohort. To increase sequencing depth and limit assay-specific biases, different laboratories used diverse techniques to prepare libraries and sequence TCR repertoires. Leukapheresis yielded between about 0.94 and 9 billion PBMCs per donor. Per donor, three plates each were used for CD4 naive and CD4 memory, two for CD8 naive, and one for CD8 memory. To estimate repertoire size and how much clonotypes are shared between individuals, the study performed deep sequencing of blood TCR repertoires from a few healthy adults. Paper-wide results and their limitations: Because the study included a small number of donors, the genetic and exposure-history diversity represented was limited. Higher generation probabilities were observed for clonotypes shared by all four sorted-subset donors than for non-shared clonotypes. Rarefaction of sorted-subset datasets indicated incomplete sequencing despite the large sequencing depth. Sampling was limited to blood, and TCR repertoires in tissue likely differ from TCR repertoires in blood. Estimated clonotype richness was generally larger for naive than for memory subsets. Sharing across four donors was observed for about 5% of naive CD4, over 3% of naive CD8, 2.3% of memory CD4, and roughly 0.4% of memory CD8 clonotypes. Pairwise subsampling led to the expectation that sequencing depth would affect the degree of clonotype sharing among donors.

For CDR1 and CDR2, the germline V gene (reference sequence) lists LNHNV and YYDKDF. The CDR3 goes from the cysteine to the phenylalanine over 14 residues. Solely the CDR3 DNA is kept, with 42 bases framed from the first base. V trim: 4 bases; J trim: 4 bases; unmatched bases: 5. Healthy HIV-negative adults with no recently reported acute infections or vaccinations were included as donors. All donors were Caucasian adults living in Nashville, Tennessee, USA. CD4+ T cells were enriched by magnetic negative selection, after which naive cells were positively selected on CD45RA and the negative fraction was taken as the memory subset. Blood was collected by leukapheresis, and PBMCs were isolated by Ficoll-Histopaque density gradient centrifugation and then cryopreserved in liquid nitrogen vapor phase. Analytical flow cytometry was used to check the purity and quantity of each magnetically sorted T cell population. Each sorted fraction had its genomic DNA isolated and then quantified by UV absorbance on a Nanodrop 2000c.

Comments on this clone: There is no known antigen for this receptor. The sample holds no much larger clone one base away, and base qualities are not on file.

Using the deep immunoSEQ assay, multiplex PCR amplified TCR CDR3 regions from genomic DNA. For each cell subset, the extracted genomic DNA was distributed evenly across all wells of several immunoSEQ 96-well plates, and each plate served as one replicate. For sorted subsets, each replicate PCR was loaded with around 200 ng genomic DNA, equivalent to some 31,000 T cell genomes. Purified libraries were quantified with a Qubit 3.0 fluorometer, sized on a Bioanalyzer 2100, and re-quantified with the KAPA Library Quantification kit. Each immunoSEQ 96-well plate was sequenced on its own single-read 150-cycle Illumina NextSeq 550 flow cell. Per the source publication's procedure: Because the immunoSEQ output held only junctional sequences and lacked quality scores, the filtering could not match the filtering applied to full-length reads. To assign V/J genes and CDR3, sequences were annotated using PyIR, a Python wrapper for IgBLAST v1.9, with IMGT germline references. Reads with weak V/J assignments (E-value above 1e-6), missing CDR3, stop codons, out-of-frame junctions, or ambiguous translated residues were removed. A V3J clonotype was defined by an identical inferred V gene, J gene, and CDR3 amino acid sequence. Percentage overlap between repertoires was calculated by dividing the number of shared unique clonotypes by the size of the smaller repertoire. Richness of each repertoire was evaluated using RTK rarefaction, the Chao1 estimator, and Recon v2.1 estimates of unobserved clonotypes. Generation probabilities for all TCRbeta clonotypes obtained by the gDNA method from several donors were computed using OLGA. The immuneACCESS repertoire file appears here via TCRdb, limited to in-frame rearrangements. These files lack a portion of the clones; in checked studies, under half of the deficit traces to unresolved V genes, and the cause of the others is not known. That table is the source of V, J and clone size, and D and trimming were worked out from the DNA. The sample table lists roughly 2.5 million clones, about 92% of them with a count of one. The leading ten clones occupy under 0.15% of the sample.

The source of this sequence is a man younger than 35 in good health. Sequenced sample: naive CD4+ T cells sorted from blood. The cell subset or site tag for this specimen amounts to: CD45RA+ positively selected. The chain uses TRBV15 and TRBJ2-7, with TRBD1 matching 9 junction bases. The CDR3 amino acid sequence is: CATSNRDRAYEQYF. The bases are TGTGCCACCAGCAACCGGGACAGGGCTTACGAGCAGTACTTC.